The 7 T cell receptor beta chains given below trace back to one sample, sequenced in a study of metastatic and nonmetastatic thyroid tumors. TCRdb re-analyzed the PCR reads using MiXCR. This table holds fewer than 50,000 clones, 28% found once. All patients were treatment-naive before thyroid surgery. Sequencing input: blood. These receptors all stem from a male donor with papillary thyroid cancer or a benign thyroid nodule (not recorded which). Some clones in this sample may be carry-over from other donors' samples.

This clone was counted at least ten times. The chain carries TRBV6-2 or TRBV6-3 and TRBJ2-5, with TRBD2 matching over 7 bases. The CDR3 runs to 14 residues. Unmatched junction bases numbered 7, after V lost 6 bases and J lost 3 bases. Germline CDR1 and CDR2: MNHEY and SVGEGT. CDR3 loop: CASSPLAAEETQYF. The CDR3 DNA follows: TGTGCCAGCAGCCCTCTAGCGGCTGAAGAGACCCAGTACTTC.

This chain connects TRBV15 to TRBJ1-5, with D possibly being TRBD1 (6 bases). V lost 1 base and J 8 bases, leaving 15 bases between the germline ends. Germline V gives CDR1 LNHNV, CDR2 YYDKDF (reference sequence). There are 15 residues in the CDR3. The CDR3 DNA follows: TGTGCCACCAGCAGAGTGTACTTCAGGGGTAAGCCCCAGCATTTT. It codes for CATSRVYFRGKPQHF.

The chain uses TRBV11-2 and TRBJ2-1, with D possibly TRBD1 on 6 matching bases. V was clipped by 5 bases and J by 7 bases, with 18 bases between them. CDR1 and CDR2 from the germline V gene are SGHAT and FQNNGV. This CDR3 has 15 amino acids. This CDR3 reads CASSKEGGRVNEQFF. DNA for the CDR3: TGTGCCAGCAGCAAAGAAGGGGGACGGGTGAATGAGCAGTTCTTC.

On this clone: Germline and junction disagree at one end, which may indicate a read error. This chain links TRBV12-5 with TRBJ1-2; no clear D. Germline V gene sequence: CDR1 LGHNT, CDR2 FRNRAP. The CDR3 spans 13 residues. CDR3 loop: CASCLVGLYGYTF. The CDR3 bases are TGTGCTAGTTGTTTGGTAGGGCTCTATGGCTACACCTTC.

This clone was recorded a few times. The chain has TRBV2 and TRBJ1-1; D gene uncertain. From germline, CDR1 is SNHLY and CDR2 FYNNEI. The CDR3 spans 11 residues. V was clipped by 8 bases and J by 5 bases, with 9 bases between them. The DNA of the CDR3 is TGTGCCAGCGGATACCGGACTGAAGCTTTCTTT. Its translation is CASGYRTEAFF.

CDR3 DNA sequence: TGCAGTGCAGACGGGACAGCCTCCTACGAGCAGTACTTC. Its protein is CSADGTASYEQYF. The genes are TRBV20-1 and TRBJ2-7, with 7 bases fitting TRBD1. Germline V gene data show CDR1 as DFQATT and CDR2 as SNEGSKA (reference sequence). CDR3 length equals 13 residues. Germline trimming cut 6 bases from V and 0 bases from J; bases unmatched to any gene: 5.

This rearrangement joins TRBV5-4 to TRBJ2-5; TRBD2 matches 7 bases. The CDR3 covers 14 residues. V trimming: 1 base; J trimming: 4 bases; junction bases outside the gene matches: 4. Germline V gene sequence: CDR1 SGHNT, CDR2 YYREEE (reference sequence). CDR3 nucleotide sequence: TGTGCCAGCAGCTTGTCGGGAGGTGCAGAGACCCAGTACTTC. It specifies CASSLSGGAETQYF.